The 11 T cell receptor beta chains reported below all come from one sample, sequenced in a study of spatial heterogeneity in lung cancer. Time point reported: sample taken at primary tumor resection. Whole RNA from tumor, nontumor lung or frozen PBMC was sequenced unsorted. TCRdb independently ran MiXCR on the 5' RACE reads; one entry per CDR3 protein. The sample gives 89,000 or so distinct CDR3 sequences, about 20% of which show up once; roughly 6% is in the top ten. Material: PBMCs, obtained at surgery. These receptors all stem from a male donor with early-stage non-small cell lung cancer.

The chain employs TRBV19 and TRBJ2-7; TRBD2 is a possible D gene (6 bases). Germline V lookup: CDR1 LNHDA, CDR2 SQIVND (reference sequence). This CDR3 comprises 14 residues. V was cut by 7 bases and J by 0 bases, with 13 bases left in between. CDR3 sequence (DNA): TGTGCCAGTATCGCGAGGGGACTCTCCTACGAGCAGTACTTC. Its translation: CASIARGLSYEQYF.

This clonotype was seen many times. The chain couples TRBV9 to TRBJ1-1; 7 positions agree with TRBD1. The CDR3 length is 14 residues. The germline CDR1 and CDR2 sequences are SGDLS and YYNGEE. The V segment lost 3 bases and the J segment 3 bases; nucleotides outside the gene matches: 5. The CDR3 loop is CASSGGDSYTEAFF. Written as DNA, the CDR3 is TGTGCCAGCAGCGGAGGGGACAGTTACACTGAAGCTTTCTTT.

This clonotype came up once. The chain is built from TRBV7-3 and TRBJ2-1; TRBD2 matches 8 bases. Germline lookup yields CDR1 SGHTA and CDR2 FQGTGA. The CDR3 covers 15 residues. V gave up 2 bases and J gave up 2 bases; unmatched junction bases: 2. The CDR3 DNA reads TGTGCCAGCAGCTTAGGAGCGGGGGCCTACAATGAGCAGTTCTTC. Translating gives CASSLGAGAYNEQFF.

CDR3 loop: CASSLDGQGEAFF. The DNA of the CDR3 is TGTGCCAGCAGCTTAGACGGGCAGGGTGAAGCTTTCTTT. The rearrangement uses TRBV7-3 and TRBJ1-1, with a possible D match to TRBD1 (5 bases). V was cut by 2 bases and J by 7 bases, with 11 bases left in between. CDR1 and CDR2 from the germline V gene are SGHTA and FQGTGA. There are 13 residues in the CDR3. Complete variable domain (other parts from reference TRBV7-3 and TRBJ1-1): GAGVSQTPSNKVTEKGKYVELRCDPISGHTALYWYRQSLGQGPEFLIYFQGTGAADDSGLPNDRFFAVRPEGSVSTLKIQRTERGDSAVYLCASSLDGQGEAFFGQGTRLTVV.

This chain uses TRBV20-1 with TRBJ2-3, with 9 bases matching TRBD2. Germline V gene sequence: CDR1 DFQATT, CDR2 SNEGSKA (reference sequence). With 7 bases clipped from V and 5 bases from J, the junction kept 13 bases outside the gene matches. The CDR3 is 15 residues long. Written as DNA, the CDR3 is TGCAGTGTTCACTCAGGGCTAGCGGGAAGAGATACGCAGTATTTT. Translating gives CSVHSGLAGRDTQYF.

The chain carries TRBV3-1 and TRBJ2-7; no clear D. The CDR3 is made up of 13 amino acids. Looked up from germline, CDR1 is LGHDT and CDR2 is YNNKEL (reference sequence). V gave up 0 bases and J gave up 3 bases, with 6 bases separating them. This CDR3 is CASSQDDGYEQYF. The CDR3 DNA reads TGTGCCAGCAGCCAAGATGACGGCTACGAGCAGTACTTC.

This clonotype showed up just a few times. The V call is TRBV21-1, the J call TRBJ2-5; the table gives TRBD1 as D, unverified against the DNA. TRBV21-1 is reported as a pseudogene. The CDR3 spans 14 residues. In DNA form, the CDR3 reads TGTGCCAGCCGCCGGGACATTGATAAAGAGACCCAGTACTTC. Its translation: CASRRDIDKETQYF.

In regard to this clonotype: The CDR3 ends on some other residue instead of the conserved phenylalanine or tryptophan, so this is likely a read error. This chain uses TRBV6-5 with TRBJ2-2; a possible D gene is TRBD1 (6 bases). The CDR3 covers 15 residues. V was clipped by 3 bases and J by 4 bases, with 12 bases between them. Per germline, CDR1 MNHEY and CDR2 SVGAGI. The CDR3 bases are TGTGCCAGCAGTTATAGGGGGTTAGGCACCGGGGAGCTGTTTTCT. Translation gives CASSYRGLGTGELFS.

This clonotype came up many times. The CDR3 region is CASSLTGANTGELFF. CDR3 nucleotide sequence: TGTGCCAGCAGTCTTACAGGGGCGAACACCGGGGAGCTGTTTTTT. J is TRBJ2-2 and V is TRBV7-9, with 7 bases matching TRBD1. V gave up 6 bases and J gave up 0 bases; unmatched junction bases: 4. Germline values: CDR1 SEHNR, CDR2 FQNEAQ (reference sequence). The length of the CDR3 is 15 residues.

This clonotype was detected only a few times. The V call is TRBV5-1, the J call TRBJ2-2, with 7 bases that match TRBD1. Germline V gives CDR1 SGHRS, CDR2 YFSETQ. The trim removed 3 bases at V and 3 bases at J, leaving 2 bases unmatched. The CDR3 totals 14 residues. This chain's CDR3 is CASSSDRDTGELFF. CDR3 in DNA: TGCGCCAGCAGCTCCGACAGGGACACCGGGGAGCTGTTTTTT.

This chain links TRBV7-9 with TRBJ2-2; D gene ambiguous. The germline gives CDR1 SEHNR, CDR2 FQNEAQ (reference sequence). Between the trimmed V and J ends, which lost 1 base and 6 bases, there was a span of 3 bases. This CDR3 has 12 residues. For the CDR3, the DNA is TGTGCCAGCAGCTTAGTCCCCGGGGAGCTGTTTTTT. Protein product: CASSLVPGELFF.